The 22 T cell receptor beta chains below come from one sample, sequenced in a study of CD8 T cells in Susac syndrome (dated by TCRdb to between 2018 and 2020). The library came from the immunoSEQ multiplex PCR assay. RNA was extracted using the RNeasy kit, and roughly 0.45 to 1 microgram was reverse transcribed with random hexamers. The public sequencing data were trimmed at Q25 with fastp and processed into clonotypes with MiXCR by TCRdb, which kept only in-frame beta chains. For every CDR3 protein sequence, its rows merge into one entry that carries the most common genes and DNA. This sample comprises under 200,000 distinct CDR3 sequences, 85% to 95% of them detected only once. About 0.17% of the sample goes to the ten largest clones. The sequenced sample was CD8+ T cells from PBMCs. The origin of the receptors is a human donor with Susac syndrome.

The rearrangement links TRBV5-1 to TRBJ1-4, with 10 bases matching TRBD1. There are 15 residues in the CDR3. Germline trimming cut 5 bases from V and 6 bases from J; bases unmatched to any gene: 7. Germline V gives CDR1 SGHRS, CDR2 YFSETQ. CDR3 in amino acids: CASRRTGTGDEKLFF. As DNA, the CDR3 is TGCGCCAGCAGACGAACCGGGACAGGGGATGAAAAACTGTTTTTT.

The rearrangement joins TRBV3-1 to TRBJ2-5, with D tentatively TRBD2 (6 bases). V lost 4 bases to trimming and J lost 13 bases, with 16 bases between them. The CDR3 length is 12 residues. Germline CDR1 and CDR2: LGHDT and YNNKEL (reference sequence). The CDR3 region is CASSPLPGDSYF. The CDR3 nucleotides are TGTGCCAGCAGCCCCCTGCCGGGGGACTCGTACTTC.

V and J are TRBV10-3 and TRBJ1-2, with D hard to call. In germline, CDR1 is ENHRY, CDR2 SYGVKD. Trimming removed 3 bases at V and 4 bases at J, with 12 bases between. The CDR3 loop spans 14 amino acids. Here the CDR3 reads CAISDPDGFYGYTF. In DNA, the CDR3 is TGTGCCATCAGTGACCCGGACGGGTTCTATGGCTACACCTTC.

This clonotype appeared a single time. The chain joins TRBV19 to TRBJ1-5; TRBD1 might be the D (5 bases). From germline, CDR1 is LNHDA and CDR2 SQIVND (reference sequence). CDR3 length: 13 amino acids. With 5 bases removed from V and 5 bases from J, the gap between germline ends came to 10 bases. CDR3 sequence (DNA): TGTGCCAGTAGTGACAGACAAGATCAGCCCCAGCATTTT. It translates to CASSDRQDQPQHF.

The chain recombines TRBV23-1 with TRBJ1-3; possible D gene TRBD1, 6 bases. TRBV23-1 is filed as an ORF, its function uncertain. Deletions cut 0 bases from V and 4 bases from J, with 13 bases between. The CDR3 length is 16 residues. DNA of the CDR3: TGCGCCAGCAGTCAATCGTGTAGGGGGAGAGGAAACACCATATATTTT. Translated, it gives CASSQSCRGRGNTIYF.

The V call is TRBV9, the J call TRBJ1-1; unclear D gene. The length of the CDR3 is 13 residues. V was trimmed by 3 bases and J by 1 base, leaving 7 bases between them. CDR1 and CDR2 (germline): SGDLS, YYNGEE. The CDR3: CASSAQANTEAFF. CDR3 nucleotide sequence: TGTGCCAGCAGCGCGCAGGCGAACACTGAAGCTTTCTTT.

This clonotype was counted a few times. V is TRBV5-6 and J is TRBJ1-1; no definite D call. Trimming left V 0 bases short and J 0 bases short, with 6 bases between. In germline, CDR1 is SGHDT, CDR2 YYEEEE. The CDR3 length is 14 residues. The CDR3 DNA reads TGTGCCAGCAGCTTGGATGGCCTGAACACTGAAGCTTTCTTT. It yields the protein CASSLDGLNTEAFF.

CDR3 sequence (DNA): TGCGCCAGCAGCCAAGAAGGGGCCATCGCTAACTATGGCTACACCTTC. It is translated as CASSQEGAIANYGYTF. This chain uses TRBV4-1 with TRBJ1-2; D is perhaps TRBD1 (5 bases). V was shortened by 0 bases and J by 0 bases, with 11 bases between the two germline ends. CDR1 MGHRA and CDR2 YSYEKL come from the germline V gene. CDR3 length equals 16 residues.

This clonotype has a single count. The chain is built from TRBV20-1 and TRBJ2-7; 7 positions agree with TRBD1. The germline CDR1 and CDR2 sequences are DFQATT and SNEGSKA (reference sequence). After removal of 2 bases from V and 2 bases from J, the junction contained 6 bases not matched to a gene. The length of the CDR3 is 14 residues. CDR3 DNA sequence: TGCAGTGCTAGATCACCGGGACAGACCTACGAGCAGTACTTC. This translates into CSARSPGQTYEQYF.

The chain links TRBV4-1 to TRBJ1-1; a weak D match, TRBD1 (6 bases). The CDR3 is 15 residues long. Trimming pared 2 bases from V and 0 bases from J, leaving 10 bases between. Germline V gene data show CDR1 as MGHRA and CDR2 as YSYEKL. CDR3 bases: TGCGCCAGCAGCCAAATGACAGGCATGAACACTGAAGCTTTCTTT. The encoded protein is CASSQMTGMNTEAFF.

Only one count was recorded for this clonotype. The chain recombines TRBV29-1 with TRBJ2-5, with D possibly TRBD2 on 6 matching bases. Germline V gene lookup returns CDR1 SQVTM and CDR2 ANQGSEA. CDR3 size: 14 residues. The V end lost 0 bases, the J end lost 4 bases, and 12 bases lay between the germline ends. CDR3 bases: TGCAGCGTTGAAGACGGGAGAGACGGAGAGACCCAGTACTTC. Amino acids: CSVEDGRDGETQYF.

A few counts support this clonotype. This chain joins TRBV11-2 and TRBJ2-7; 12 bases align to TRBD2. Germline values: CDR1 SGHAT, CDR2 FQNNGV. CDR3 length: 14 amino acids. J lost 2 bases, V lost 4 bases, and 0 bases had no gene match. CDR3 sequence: CASSSSGRAYEQYF. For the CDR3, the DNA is TGTGCCAGCAGCTCTAGCGGGAGGGCCTACGAGCAGTACTTC.

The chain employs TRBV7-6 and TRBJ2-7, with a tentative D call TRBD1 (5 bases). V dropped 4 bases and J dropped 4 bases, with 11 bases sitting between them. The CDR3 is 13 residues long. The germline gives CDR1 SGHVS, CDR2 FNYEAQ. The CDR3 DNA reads TGTGCCAGCAGCTGGGGCCAGGGATACGAGCAGTACTTC. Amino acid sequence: CASSWGQGYEQYF.

The CDR3 here is CASSFSGQPQHF. In DNA form, the CDR3 reads TGTGCCAGCAGTTTTTCCGGACAGCCCCAGCATTTT. The J gene is TRBJ1-5, the V gene TRBV27; D is unresolved. Germline CDR1 MNHEY, CDR2 SMNVEV (reference sequence). The CDR3 length is 12 residues. V was cut by 3 bases and J by 7 bases, with 7 bases left in between.

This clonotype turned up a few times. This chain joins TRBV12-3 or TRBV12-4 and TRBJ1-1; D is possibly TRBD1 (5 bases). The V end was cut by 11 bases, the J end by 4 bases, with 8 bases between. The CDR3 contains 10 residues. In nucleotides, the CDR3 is TGTGCCTCAAGGGGCACTGAAGCTTTCTTT. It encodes CASRGTEAFF.

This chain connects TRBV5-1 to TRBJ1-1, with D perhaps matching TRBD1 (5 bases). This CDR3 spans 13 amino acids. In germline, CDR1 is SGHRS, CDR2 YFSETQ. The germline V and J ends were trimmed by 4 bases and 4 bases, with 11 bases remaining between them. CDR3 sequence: CASSQTGVTEAFF. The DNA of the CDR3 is TGCGCCAGCAGCCAGACGGGGGTCACTGAAGCTTTCTTT.

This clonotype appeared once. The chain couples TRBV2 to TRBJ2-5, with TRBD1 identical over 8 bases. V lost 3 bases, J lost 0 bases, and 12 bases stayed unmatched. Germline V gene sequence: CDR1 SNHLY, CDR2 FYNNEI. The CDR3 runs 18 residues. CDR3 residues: CASSDVTRTGQYQETQYF. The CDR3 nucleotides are TGTGCCAGCAGTGACGTGACCCGGACAGGGCAGTACCAAGAGACCCAGTACTTC. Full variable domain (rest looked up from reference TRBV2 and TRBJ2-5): EPEVTQTPSHQVTQMGQEVILRCVPISNHLYFYWYRQILGQKVEFLVSFYNNEISEKSEIFDDQFSVERPDGSNFTLKIRSTKLEDSAMYFCASSDVTRTGQYQETQYFGPGTRLLVL.

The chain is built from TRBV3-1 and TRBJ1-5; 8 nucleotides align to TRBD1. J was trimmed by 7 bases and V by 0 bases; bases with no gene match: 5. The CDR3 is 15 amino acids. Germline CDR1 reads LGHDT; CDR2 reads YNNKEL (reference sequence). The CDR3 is CASSQEPQGVQPQHF. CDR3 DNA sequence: TGTGCCAGCAGCCAAGAACCACAGGGGGTGCAGCCCCAGCATTTT.

The CDR3 sequence is CASSILSGANVLTF. The CDR3 DNA follows: TGTGCCAGTAGTATTCTTTCCGGGGCCAACGTCCTGACTTTC. The chain is built from TRBV19 and TRBJ2-6; unclear D gene. The CDR3 has 14 amino acids. CDR1 and CDR2 from the germline V gene are LNHDA and SQIVND (reference sequence). The germline V and J ends were trimmed by 3 bases and 4 bases, with 7 bases remaining between them.

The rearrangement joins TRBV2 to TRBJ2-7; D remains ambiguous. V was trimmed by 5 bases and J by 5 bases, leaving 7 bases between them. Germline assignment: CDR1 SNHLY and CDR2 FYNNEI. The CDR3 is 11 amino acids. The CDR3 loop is CASSLRDEQYF. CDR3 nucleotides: TGTGCCAGCAGTCTACGGGACGAGCAGTACTTC. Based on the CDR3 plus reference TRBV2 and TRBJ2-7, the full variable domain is EPEVTQTPSHQVTQMGQEVILRCVPISNHLYFYWYRQILGQKVEFLVSFYNNEISEKSEIFDDQFSVERPDGSNFTLKIRSTKLEDSAMYFCASSLRDEQYFGPGTRLTVT.

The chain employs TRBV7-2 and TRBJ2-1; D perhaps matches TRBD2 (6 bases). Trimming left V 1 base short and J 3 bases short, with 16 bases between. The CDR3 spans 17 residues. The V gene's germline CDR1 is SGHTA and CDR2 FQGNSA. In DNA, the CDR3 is TGTGCCAGCAGCTTAGACCCCCGGAGGGCGCTCTACAATGAGCAGTTCTTC. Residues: CASSLDPRRALYNEQFF.

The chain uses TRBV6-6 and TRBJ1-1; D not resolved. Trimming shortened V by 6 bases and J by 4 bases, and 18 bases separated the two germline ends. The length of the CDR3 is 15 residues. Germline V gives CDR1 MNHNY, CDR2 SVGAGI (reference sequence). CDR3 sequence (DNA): TGTGCCAGCAGCACACCCGACGAGGAGGGCACTGAAGCTTTCTTT. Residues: CASSTPDEEGTEAFF.